Included here is one T cell receptor (beta chain) sequence, with context. The antigen is undetermined. The length of the CDR3 is 14 residues. Germline loops: CDR1 MNHEY, CDR2 SVGAGI. With 5 bases clipped from V and 13 bases from J, the junction kept 9 bases outside the gene matches. This entry is derived from a study of cytomegalovirus exposure and HLA in healthy donors. Study-level findings and limits: It is likely that the observed cluster of highly shared sequence variants was a sequencing artifact. Reportedly, HLA-A and HLA-B alleles of most subjects were accurately predicted from TCR beta.

The PCR ran on 60 Vbeta and 13 Jbeta primers. The method was immunoSEQ multiplex PCR; TCRdb's version includes in-frame clones alone and lacks a portion of them. The repertoire includes 75,000 or so clones, about 70% of them detected once, and 20% to 25% sits in the top ten. Sequenced sample: PBMCs. The sequence was collected from a woman in her twenties or thirties in good health and CMV-seropositive. The V call is TRBV6-5, the J call TRBJ2-3; 13 bases line up with TRBD2. Here the CDR3 reads CASSELAGGSAEYF. The DNA of the CDR3 is TGTGCCAGCAGTGAACTAGCGGGAGGGTCTGCGGAGTATTTT.